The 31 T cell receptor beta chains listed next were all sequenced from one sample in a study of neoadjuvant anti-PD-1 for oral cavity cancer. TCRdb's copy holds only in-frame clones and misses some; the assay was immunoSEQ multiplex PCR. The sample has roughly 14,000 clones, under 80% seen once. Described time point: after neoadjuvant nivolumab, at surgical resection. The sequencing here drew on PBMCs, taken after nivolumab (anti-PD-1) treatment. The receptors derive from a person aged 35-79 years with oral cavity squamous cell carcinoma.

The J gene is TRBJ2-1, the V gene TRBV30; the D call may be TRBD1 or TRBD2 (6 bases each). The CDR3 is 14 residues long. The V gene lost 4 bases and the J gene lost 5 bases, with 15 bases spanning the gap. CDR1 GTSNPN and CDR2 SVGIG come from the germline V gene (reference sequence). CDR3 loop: CAWTDGGMNNEQFF. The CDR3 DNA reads TGTGCCTGGACTGACGGGGGCATGAACAATGAGCAGTTCTTC.

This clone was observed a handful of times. Written as DNA, the CDR3 is TGTGCCTGGAGTGTAGGGGACGAAGAGACCCAGTACTTC. Translating gives CAWSVGDEETQYF. The chain combines TRBV30 with TRBJ2-5, with D perhaps given as TRBD1 or TRBD2 (5 bases each). Germline V CDR1 and CDR2: GTSNPN, SVGIG (reference sequence). Trimming shortened V by 0 bases and J by 3 bases, and 8 bases separated the two germline ends. CDR3 length: 13 residues.

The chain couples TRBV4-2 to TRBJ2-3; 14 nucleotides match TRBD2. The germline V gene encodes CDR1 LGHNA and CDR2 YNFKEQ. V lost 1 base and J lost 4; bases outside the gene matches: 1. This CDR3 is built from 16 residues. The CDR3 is CASSQGLAGGADTQYF. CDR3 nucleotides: TGTGCCAGCAGCCAAGGACTAGCGGGAGGGGCAGATACGCAGTATTTT.

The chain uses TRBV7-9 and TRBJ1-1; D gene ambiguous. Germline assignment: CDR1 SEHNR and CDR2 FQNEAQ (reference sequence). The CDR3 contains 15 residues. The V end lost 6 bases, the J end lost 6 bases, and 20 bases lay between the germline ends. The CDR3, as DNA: TGTGCCAGCAGTTTCTTGATACGGGGTGCTCCTGAAGCTTTCTTT. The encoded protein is CASSFLIRGAPEAFF. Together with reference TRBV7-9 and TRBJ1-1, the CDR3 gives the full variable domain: DTGVSQNPRHKITKRGQNVTFRCDPISEHNRLYWYRQTLGQGPEFLTYFQNEAQLEKSRLLSDRFSAERPKGSFSTLEIQRTEQGDSAMYLCASSFLIRGAPEAFFGQGTRLTVV.

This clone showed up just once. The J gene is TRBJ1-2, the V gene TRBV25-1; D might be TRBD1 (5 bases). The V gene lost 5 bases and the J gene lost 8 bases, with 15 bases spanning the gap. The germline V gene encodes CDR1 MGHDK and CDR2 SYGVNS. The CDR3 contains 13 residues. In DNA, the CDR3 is TGTGCCAGCAGTCGGGACGGGGCTAGGGGCTACACCTTC. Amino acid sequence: CASSRDGARGYTF.

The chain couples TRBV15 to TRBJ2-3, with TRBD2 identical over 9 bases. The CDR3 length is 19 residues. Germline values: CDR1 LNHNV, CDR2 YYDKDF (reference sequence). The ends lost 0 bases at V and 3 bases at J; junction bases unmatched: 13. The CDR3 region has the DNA TGTGCCACCAGCAGAGATGTGTCTAGCGGGACCTTTTTTACAGATACGCAGTATTTT. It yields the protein CATSRDVSSGTFFTDTQYF.

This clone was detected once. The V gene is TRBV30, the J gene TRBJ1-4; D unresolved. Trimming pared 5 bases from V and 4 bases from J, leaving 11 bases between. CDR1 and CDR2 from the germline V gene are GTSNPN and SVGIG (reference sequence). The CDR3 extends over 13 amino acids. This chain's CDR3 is CAWGPRINEKLFF. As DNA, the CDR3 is TGTGCCTGGGGGCCGCGGATTAATGAAAAACTGTTTTTT. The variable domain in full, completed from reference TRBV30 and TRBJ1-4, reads SQTIHQWPATLVQPVGSPLSLECTVEGTSNPNLYWYRQAAGRGLQLLFYSVGIGQISSEVPQNLSASRPQDRQFILSSKKLLLSDSGFYLCAWGPRINEKLFFGSGTQLSVL.

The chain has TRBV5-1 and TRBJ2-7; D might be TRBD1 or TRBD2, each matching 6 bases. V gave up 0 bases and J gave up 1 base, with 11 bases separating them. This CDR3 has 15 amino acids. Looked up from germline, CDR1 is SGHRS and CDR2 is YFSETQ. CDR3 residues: CASSLDTGRSYEQYF. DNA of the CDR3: TGCGCCAGCAGCTTGGATACAGGGAGGTCCTACGAGCAGTACTTC.

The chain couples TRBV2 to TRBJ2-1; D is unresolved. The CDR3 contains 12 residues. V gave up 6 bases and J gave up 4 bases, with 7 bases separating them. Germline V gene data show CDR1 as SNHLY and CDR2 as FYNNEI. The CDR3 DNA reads TGTGCCAGCAGCGCTACATACAATGAGCAGTTCTTC. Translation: CASSATYNEQFF.

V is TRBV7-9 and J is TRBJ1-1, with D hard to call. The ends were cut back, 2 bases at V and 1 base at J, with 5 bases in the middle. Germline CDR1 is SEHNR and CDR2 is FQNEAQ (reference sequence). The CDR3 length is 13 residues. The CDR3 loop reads CASSLSANTEAFF. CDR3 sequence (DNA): TGTGCCAGCAGCTTATCCGCGAACACTGAAGCTTTCTTT.

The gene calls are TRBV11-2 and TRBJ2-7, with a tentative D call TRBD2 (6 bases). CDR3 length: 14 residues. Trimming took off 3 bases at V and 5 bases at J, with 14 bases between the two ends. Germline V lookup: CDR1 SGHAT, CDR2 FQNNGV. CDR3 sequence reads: CASSFTGTPDEQYF. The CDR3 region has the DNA TGTGCCAGCAGCTTCACCGGGACTCCAGACGAGCAGTACTTC.

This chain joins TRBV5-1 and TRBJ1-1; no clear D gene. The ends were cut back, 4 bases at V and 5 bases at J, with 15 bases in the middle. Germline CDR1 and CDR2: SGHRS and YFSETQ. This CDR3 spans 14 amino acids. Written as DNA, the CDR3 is TGCGCCAGCAGCGAAATTGCCCGTGGGACTGAAGCTTTCTTT. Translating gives CASSEIARGTEAFF.

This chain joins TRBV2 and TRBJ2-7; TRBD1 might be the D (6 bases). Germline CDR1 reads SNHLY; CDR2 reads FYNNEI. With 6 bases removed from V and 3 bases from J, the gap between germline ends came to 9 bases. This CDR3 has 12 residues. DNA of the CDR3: TGTGCCAGCAGGGGGACATACTACGAGCAGTACTTC. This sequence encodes CASRGTYYEQYF.

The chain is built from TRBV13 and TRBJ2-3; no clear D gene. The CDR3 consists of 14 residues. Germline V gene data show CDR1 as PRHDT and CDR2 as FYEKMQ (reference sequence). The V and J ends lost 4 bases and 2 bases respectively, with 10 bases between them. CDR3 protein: CASSSGYLTDTQYF. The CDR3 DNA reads TGTGCCAGCAGCTCAGGATACCTCACAGATACGCAGTATTTT. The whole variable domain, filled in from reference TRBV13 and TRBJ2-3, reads AAGVIQSPRHLIKEKRETATLKCYPIPRHDTVYWYQQGPGQDPQFLISFYEKMQSDKGSIPDRFSAQQFSDYHSELNMSSLELGDSALYFCASSSGYLTDTQYFGPGTRLTVL.

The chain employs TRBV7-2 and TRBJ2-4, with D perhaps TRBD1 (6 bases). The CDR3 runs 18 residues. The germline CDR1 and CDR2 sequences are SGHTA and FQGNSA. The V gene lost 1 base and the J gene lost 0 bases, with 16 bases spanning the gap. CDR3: CASSLEGVVLLAKNIQYF. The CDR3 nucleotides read TGTGCCAGCAGCTTAGAGGGGGTGGTGCTTTTAGCCAAAAACATTCAGTACTTC.

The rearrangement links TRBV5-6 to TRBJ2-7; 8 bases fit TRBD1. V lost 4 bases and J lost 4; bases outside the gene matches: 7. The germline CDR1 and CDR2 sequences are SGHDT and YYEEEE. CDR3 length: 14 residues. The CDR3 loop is CASSLDREKYEQYF. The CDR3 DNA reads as TGTGCCAGCAGCCTGGACAGGGAAAAATACGAGCAGTACTTC.

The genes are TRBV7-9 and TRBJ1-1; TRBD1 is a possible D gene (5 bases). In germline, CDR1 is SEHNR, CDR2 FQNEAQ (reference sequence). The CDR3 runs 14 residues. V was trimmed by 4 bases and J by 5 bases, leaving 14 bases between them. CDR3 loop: CASSYPGGGTEAFF. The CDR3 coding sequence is TGTGCCAGCAGCTACCCTGGCGGGGGAACTGAAGCTTTCTTT.

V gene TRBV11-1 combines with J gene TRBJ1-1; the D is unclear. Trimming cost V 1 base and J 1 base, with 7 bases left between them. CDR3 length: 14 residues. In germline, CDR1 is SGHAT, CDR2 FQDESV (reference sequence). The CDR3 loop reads CASSLGWGNTEAFF. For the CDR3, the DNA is TGTGCCAGCAGCTTAGGGTGGGGGAACACTGAAGCTTTCTTT.

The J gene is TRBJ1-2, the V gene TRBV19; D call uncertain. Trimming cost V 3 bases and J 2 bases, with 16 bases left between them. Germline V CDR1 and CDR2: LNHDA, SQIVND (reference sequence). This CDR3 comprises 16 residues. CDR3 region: CASSITSFRENYGYTF. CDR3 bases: TGTGCCAGTAGTATTACAAGTTTTCGGGAAAACTATGGCTACACCTTC.

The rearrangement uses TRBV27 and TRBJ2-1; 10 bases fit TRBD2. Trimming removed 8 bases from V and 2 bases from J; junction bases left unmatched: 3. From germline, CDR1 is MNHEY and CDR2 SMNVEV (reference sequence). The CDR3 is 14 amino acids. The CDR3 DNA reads TGTGCCAGCCGCCTAGCGGGAGCCTACAATGAGCAGTTCTTC. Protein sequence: CASRLAGAYNEQFF.

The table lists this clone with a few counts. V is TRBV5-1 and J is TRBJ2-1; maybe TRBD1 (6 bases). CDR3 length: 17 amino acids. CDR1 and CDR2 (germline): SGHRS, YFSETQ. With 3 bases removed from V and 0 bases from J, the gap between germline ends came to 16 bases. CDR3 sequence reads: CASSSGQPKSSYNEQFF. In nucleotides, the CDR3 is TGCGCCAGCAGCTCAGGACAGCCCAAGAGCTCCTACAATGAGCAGTTCTTC. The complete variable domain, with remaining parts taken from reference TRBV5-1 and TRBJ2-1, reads KAGVTQTPRYLIKTRGQQVTLSCSPISGHRSVSWYQQTPGQGLQFLFEYFSETQRNKGNFPGRFSGRQFSNSRSEMNVSTLELGDSALYLCASSSGQPKSSYNEQFFGPGTRLTVL.

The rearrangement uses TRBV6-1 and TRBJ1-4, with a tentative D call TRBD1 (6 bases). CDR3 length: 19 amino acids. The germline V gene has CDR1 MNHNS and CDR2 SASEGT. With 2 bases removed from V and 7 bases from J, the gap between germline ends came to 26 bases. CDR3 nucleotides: TGTGCCAGCAGTGAATCTAGGTTCGGGCAGGGGCGGTTAGGTGAAAAACTGTTTTTT. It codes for CASSESRFGQGRLGEKLFF.

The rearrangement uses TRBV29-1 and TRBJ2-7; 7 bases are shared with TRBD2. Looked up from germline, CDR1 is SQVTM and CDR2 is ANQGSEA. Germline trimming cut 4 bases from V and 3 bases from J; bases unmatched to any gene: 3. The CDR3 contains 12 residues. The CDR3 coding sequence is TGCAGCGTTGGGGGGGGTATCTACGAGCAGTACTTC. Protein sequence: CSVGGGIYEQYF.

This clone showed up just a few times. The CDR3 nucleotides are TGCGCCAGCAGCCAATCCCTCCAGGGTTTGACAGGTAGCTATGGCTACACCTTC. Residues: CASSQSLQGLTGSYGYTF. The rearrangement uses TRBV4-1 and TRBJ1-2; possibly TRBD1 for D (6 bases). Per germline, CDR1 MGHRA and CDR2 YSYEKL. Trimming left V 2 bases short and J 4 bases short, with 23 bases between. This CDR3 is 18 amino acids long.

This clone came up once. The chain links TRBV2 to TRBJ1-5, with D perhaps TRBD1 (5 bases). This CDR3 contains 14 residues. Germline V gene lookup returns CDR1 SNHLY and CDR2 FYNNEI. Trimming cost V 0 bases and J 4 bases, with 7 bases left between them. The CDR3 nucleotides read TGTGCCAGCAGTGAAGCCGGGGGAAATCAGCCCCAGCATTTT. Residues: CASSEAGGNQPQHF.

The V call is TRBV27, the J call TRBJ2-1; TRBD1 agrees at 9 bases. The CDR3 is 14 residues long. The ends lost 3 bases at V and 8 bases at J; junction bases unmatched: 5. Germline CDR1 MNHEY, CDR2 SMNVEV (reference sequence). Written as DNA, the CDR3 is TGTGCCAGCAGTTTCGGACAGGGGTTCGATGAGCAGTTCTTC. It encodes CASSFGQGFDEQFF.

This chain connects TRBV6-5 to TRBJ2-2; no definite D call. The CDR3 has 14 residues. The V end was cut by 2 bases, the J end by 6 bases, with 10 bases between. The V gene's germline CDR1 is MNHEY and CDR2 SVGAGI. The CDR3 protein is CASSYHEYSGELFF. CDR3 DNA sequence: TGTGCCAGCAGTTACCACGAATACTCCGGGGAGCTGTTTTTT.

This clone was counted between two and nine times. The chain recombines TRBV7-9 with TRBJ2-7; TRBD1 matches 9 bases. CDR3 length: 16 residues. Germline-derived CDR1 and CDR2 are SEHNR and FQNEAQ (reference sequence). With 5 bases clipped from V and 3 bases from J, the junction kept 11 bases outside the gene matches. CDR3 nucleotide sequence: TGTGCCAGCAGCAAATGGAGGGGACAGGGAGTCTACGAGCAGTACTTC. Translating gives CASSKWRGQGVYEQYF. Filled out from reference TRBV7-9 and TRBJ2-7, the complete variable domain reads DTGVSQNPRHKITKRGQNVTFRCDPISEHNRLYWYRQTLGQGPEFLTYFQNEAQLEKSRLLSDRFSAERPKGSFSTLEIQRTEQGDSAMYLCASSKWRGQGVYEQYFGPGTRLTVT.

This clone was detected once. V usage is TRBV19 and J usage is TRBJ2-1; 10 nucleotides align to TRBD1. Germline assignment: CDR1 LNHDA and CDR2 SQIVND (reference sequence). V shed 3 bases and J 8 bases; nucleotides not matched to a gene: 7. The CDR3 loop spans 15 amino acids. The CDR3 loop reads CASSIGGQGTDEQFF. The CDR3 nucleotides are TGTGCCAGTAGTATTGGGGGACAGGGGACCGATGAGCAGTTCTTC.

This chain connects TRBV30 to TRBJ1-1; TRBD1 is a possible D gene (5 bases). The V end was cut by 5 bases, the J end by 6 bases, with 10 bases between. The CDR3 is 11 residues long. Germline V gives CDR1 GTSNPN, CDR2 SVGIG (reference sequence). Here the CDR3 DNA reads TGTGCCTGGGGTACCAGGGCTGAAGCTTTCTTT. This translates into CAWGTRAEAFF.

CDR3 nucleotides: TGTGCCAGCAGCCCCAGGACAGATACGCAGTATTTT. Its translation: CASSPRTDTQYF. V and J are TRBV7-3 and TRBJ2-3, with D unclear. This CDR3 contains 12 residues. With 5 bases removed from V and 3 bases from J, the gap between germline ends came to 6 bases. Germline CDR1 SGHTA, CDR2 FQGTGA.